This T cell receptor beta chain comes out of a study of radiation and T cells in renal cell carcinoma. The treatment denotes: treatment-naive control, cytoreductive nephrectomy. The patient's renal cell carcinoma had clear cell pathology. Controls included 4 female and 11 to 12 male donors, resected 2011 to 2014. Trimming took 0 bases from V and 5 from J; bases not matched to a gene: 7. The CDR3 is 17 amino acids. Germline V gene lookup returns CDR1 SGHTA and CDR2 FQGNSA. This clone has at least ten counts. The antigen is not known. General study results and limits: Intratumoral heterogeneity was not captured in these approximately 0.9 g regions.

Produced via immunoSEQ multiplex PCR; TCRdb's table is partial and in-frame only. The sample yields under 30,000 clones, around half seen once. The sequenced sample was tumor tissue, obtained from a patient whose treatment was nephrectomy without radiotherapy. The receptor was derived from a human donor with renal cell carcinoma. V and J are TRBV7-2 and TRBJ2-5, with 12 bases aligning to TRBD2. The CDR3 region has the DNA TGTGCCAGCAGCTTAGCGGCTAGCGGGGGGGCACGGGAGACCCAGTACTTC. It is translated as CASSLAASGGARETQYF. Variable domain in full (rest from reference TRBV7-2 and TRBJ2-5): GAGVSQSPSNKVTEKGKDVELRCDPISGHTALYWYRQSLGQGLEFLIYFQGNSAPDKSGLPSDRFSAERTGGSVSTLTIQRTQQEDSAVYLCASSLAASGGARETQYFGPGTRLLVL.